These 16 T cell receptor beta chains came from one sample sequenced in a study of blood T cells in healthy people across ages. It was with a sample-barcoded 5' primer and a J-beta primer mix that a second PCR of about 6 to 12 cycles was run. One entry per CDR3 protein results from TCRdb running MiXCR on the 5' RACE reads. Here the sample spans 650,000 or so distinct CDR3 sequences, over 40% being singletons. Specimen: blood. All receptors derive from a woman of 80 years or more in good health.

At least ten counts were recorded for this clonotype. The CDR3 coding sequence is TGCGCCAGCAGCTTTACTAGCGACCAAGAGACCCAGTACTTC. This translates into CASSFTSDQETQYF. The J gene is TRBJ2-5, the V gene TRBV5-1, with 7 bases aligning to TRBD2. V lost 2 bases and J lost 0; bases outside the gene matches: 1. Per germline, CDR1 SGHRS and CDR2 YFSETQ. The CDR3 contains 14 residues.

This chain joins TRBV2 and TRBJ2-1, with 7 bases matching TRBD1. Germline CDR1 reads SNHLY; CDR2 reads FYNNEI. The junction had 6 bases not matched to a gene; V was cut back by 5 bases and J by 8 bases. The CDR3 is 13 amino acids. CDR3 in DNA: TGTGCCAGCAGTCCGACAGGGTTCGATGAGCAGTTCTTC. As protein: CASSPTGFDEQFF.

V usage is TRBV6-6 and J usage is TRBJ1-6, with D possibly TRBD1 on 6 matching bases. Trimming removed 8 bases from V and 6 bases from J, with 14 bases in between. Germline assignment: CDR1 MNHNY and CDR2 SVGAGI (reference sequence). The CDR3 has 14 amino acids. The DNA for the CDR3 is TGTGCCAGCGCGAAGCAGGGGATTAATTCACCCCTCCACTTT. Translating gives CASAKQGINSPLHF.

The genes are TRBV12-3 or TRBV12-4 and TRBJ2-1, with 12 bases identical to TRBD2. V was pared by 10 bases and J by 7 bases, with 17 bases of the junction left unmatched. This CDR3 is 17 amino acids long. CDR3 region: CATVTTSGGPNWNEQFF. Here the CDR3 DNA reads TGTGCCACCGTAACCACTAGCGGGGGGCCAAATTGGAATGAGCAGTTCTTC.

The chain links TRBV25-1 to TRBJ2-7; 8 bases agree with TRBD1. Germline loops: CDR1 MGHDK, CDR2 SYGVNS. The CDR3 is made up of 17 amino acids. The junction had 12 bases not matched to a gene; V was cut back by 3 bases and J by 2 bases. The CDR3 DNA follows: TGTGCCAGCAGTGACCCTGCCGCGGACAGGGATCCCTACGAGCAGTACTTC. Amino acids: CASSDPAADRDPYEQYF.

This clonotype was seen repeatedly, ten times or more. The rearrangement links TRBV7-2 to TRBJ2-1, with D perhaps TRBD1 (7 bases). The CDR3 has 13 residues. Trimming pared 4 bases from V and 8 bases from J, leaving 12 bases between. Looked up from germline, CDR1 is SGHTA and CDR2 is FQGNSA. The CDR3: CASSSGGRYEQFF. The CDR3 bases are TGTGCCAGCAGCTCAGGGGGGAGGTATGAGCAGTTCTTC.

V usage is TRBV2 and J usage is TRBJ2-4; TRBD2 matches at 7 bases. Germline lookup yields CDR1 SNHLY and CDR2 FYNNEI. The CDR3 contains 11 residues. The ends lost 4 bases at V and 13 bases at J; junction bases unmatched: 4. The CDR3 coding sequence is TGTGCCAGCAGTGGGGACTACACCCAGTACTTC. It translates to CASSGDYTQYF.

This rearrangement joins TRBV6-2 or TRBV6-3 to TRBJ2-1; D is undetermined. CDR1 is MNHEY and CDR2 is SVGEGT in the germline V gene. V shed 7 bases and J shed 8 bases, with 21 bases lying between them. This CDR3 has 15 residues. In DNA, the CDR3 is TGTGCCAGCACTATGAAGGCTACGAATATCGATGAGCAGTTCTTC. This codes for CASTMKATNIDEQFF.

This clonotype was observed a few times. The CDR3 nucleotides are TGCAGCGTTGTAGACTCGGGAGGACCCTATGGCTACACCTTC. Protein sequence: CSVVDSGGPYGYTF. This chain joins TRBV29-1 and TRBJ1-2; D unclear. CDR1 and CDR2 (germline): SQVTM, ANQGSEA. The CDR3 consists of 14 residues. Trimming shortened V by 4 bases and J by 4 bases, and 16 bases separated the two germline ends.

The rearrangement uses TRBV5-1 and TRBJ1-6, with TRBD1 identical over 11 bases. Losses at the gene ends were 2 bases for V and 9 bases for J; bases not matched to a gene: 4. The CDR3 contains 15 residues. Germline CDR1 reads SGHRS; CDR2 reads YFSETQ. The CDR3 sequence: CASSLGQGASSPLHF. CDR3 sequence (DNA): TGCGCCAGCAGCTTAGGACAGGGGGCTAGTTCACCCCTCCACTTT.

V and J are TRBV5-1 and TRBJ2-4; D is possibly TRBD2 (6 bases). The DNA matches TRBJ2-7 better at its end, which makes the J call doubtful. Germline CDR1 reads SGHRS; CDR2 reads YFSETQ. The CDR3 covers 16 residues. For the CDR3, the DNA is TGCGCCAGCAGCTTGGACGCGGGATCTAGCTCCTACGAGCAGTACTTC. This translates into CASSLDAGSSSYEQYF.

The chain has TRBV5-6 and TRBJ2-1; D not certain. The germline V gene encodes CDR1 SGHDT and CDR2 YYEEEE. The CDR3 has 13 residues. V was cut by 4 bases and J by 10 bases, with 15 bases left in between. The CDR3 here is CASSLTGFGEQFF. The CDR3 DNA reads TGTGCCAGCAGCCTAACCGGGTTTGGAGAGCAGTTCTTC.

In its sample, this clonotype was seen many times. The gene calls are TRBV29-1 and TRBJ2-2, with 7 bases aligning to TRBD1. The V gene end was trimmed by 3 bases and the J gene end by 6 bases; junction bases not matched to a gene: 4. Germline CDR1 SQVTM, CDR2 ANQGSEA. The CDR3 has 13 amino acids. This CDR3 reads CSVETGHAGELFF. The CDR3 DNA sequence: TGCAGCGTTGAGACAGGGCACGCCGGGGAGCTGTTTTTT.

The chain combines TRBV7-9 with TRBJ1-6, with a weak D call TRBD1 (5 bases). Trimming shortened V by 3 bases and J by 3 bases, and 12 bases separated the two germline ends. The CDR3 is 16 amino acids. The germline CDR1 and CDR2 sequences are SEHNR and FQNEAQ (reference sequence). The CDR3 sequence is CASSLATGYYNSPLHF. Here the CDR3 DNA reads TGTGCCAGCAGCTTGGCCACAGGTTACTATAATTCACCCCTCCACTTT.

This clonotype was detected many times. The genes are TRBV7-2 and TRBJ2-3; D uncertain. V lost 3 bases to trimming and J lost 3 bases, with 10 bases between them. Germline CDR1 and CDR2: SGHTA and FQGNSA. The CDR3 extends over 14 amino acids. The CDR3 DNA sequence: TGTGCCAGCAGCTTCGTGTACGGAACAGATACGCAGTATTTT. Amino acid sequence: CASSFVYGTDTQYF.

This clonotype occurred a few times. J is TRBJ2-3 and V is TRBV3-1; D is uncertain. This CDR3 has 10 amino acids. Germline-derived CDR1 and CDR2 are LGHDT and YNNKEL (reference sequence). Trimming left V 9 bases short and J 1 base short, with 2 bases between. The DNA for the CDR3 is TGTGCCAGTCGCACAGATACGCAGTATTTT. This codes for CASRTDTQYF.